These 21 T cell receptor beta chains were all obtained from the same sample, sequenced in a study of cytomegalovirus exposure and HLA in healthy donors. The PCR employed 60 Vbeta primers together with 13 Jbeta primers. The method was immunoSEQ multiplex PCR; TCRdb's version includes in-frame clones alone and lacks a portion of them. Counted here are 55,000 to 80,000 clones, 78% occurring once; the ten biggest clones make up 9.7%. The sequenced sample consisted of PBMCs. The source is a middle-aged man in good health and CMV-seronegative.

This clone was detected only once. The CDR3 reads CASSLRGLAGTYEQYF. CDR3 sequence (DNA): TGTGCCAGCAGCTTAAGGGGACTAGCGGGAACCTACGAGCAGTACTTC. The chain couples TRBV7-9 to TRBJ2-7, with 13 nucleotides matching TRBD2. The length of the CDR3 is 16 residues. Germline-derived CDR1 and CDR2 are SEHNR and FQNEAQ (reference sequence). J lost 2 bases, V lost 2 bases, and 3 bases had no gene match.

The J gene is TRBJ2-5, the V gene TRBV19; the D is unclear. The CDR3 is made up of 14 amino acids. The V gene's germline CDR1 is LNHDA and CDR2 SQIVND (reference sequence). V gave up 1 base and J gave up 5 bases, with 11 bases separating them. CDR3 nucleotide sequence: TGTGCCAGTAGTATAGGCCGCCTCGGGGAGACCCAGTACTTC. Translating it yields CASSIGRLGETQYF.

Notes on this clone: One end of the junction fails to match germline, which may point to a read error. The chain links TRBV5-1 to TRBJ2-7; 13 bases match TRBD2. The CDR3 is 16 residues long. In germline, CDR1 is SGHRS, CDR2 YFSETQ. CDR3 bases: TGCGCCAGCAGATTGGGACTAGCGGGATACTCCTACGAGCAGTACTTC. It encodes CASRLGLAGYSYEQYF.

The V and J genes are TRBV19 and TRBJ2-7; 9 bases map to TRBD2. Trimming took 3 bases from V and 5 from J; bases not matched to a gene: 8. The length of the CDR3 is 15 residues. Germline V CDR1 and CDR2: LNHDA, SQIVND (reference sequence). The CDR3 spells CASSIDAGGPNEQYF. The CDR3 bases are TGTGCCAGTAGTATTGATGCGGGGGGGCCGAACGAGCAGTACTTC.

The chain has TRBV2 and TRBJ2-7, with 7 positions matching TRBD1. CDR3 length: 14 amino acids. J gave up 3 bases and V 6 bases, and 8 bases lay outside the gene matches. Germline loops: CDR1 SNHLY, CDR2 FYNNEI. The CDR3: CASRGDRVIYEQYF. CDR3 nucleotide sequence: TGTGCCAGCAGAGGCGACAGGGTTATCTACGAGCAGTACTTC.

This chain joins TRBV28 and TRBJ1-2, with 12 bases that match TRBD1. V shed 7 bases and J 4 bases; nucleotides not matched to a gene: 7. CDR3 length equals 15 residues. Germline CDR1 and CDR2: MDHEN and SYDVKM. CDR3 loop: CASIVGTGGSYGYTF. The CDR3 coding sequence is TGTGCCAGCATTGTAGGGACAGGGGGCAGCTATGGCTACACCTTC.

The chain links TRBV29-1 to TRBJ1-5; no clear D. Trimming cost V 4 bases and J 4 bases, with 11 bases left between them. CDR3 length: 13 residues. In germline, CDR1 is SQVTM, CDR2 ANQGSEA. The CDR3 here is CSVGLGVNQPQHF. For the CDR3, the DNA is TGCAGCGTTGGTCTGGGAGTGAATCAGCCCCAGCATTTT.

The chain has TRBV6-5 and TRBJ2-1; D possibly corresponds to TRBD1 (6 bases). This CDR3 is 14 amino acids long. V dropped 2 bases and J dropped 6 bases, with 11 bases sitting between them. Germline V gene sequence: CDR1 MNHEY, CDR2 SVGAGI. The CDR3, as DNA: TGTGCCAGCAGTTACGTGGGGGCAATCAATGAGCAGTTCTTC. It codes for CASSYVGAINEQFF.

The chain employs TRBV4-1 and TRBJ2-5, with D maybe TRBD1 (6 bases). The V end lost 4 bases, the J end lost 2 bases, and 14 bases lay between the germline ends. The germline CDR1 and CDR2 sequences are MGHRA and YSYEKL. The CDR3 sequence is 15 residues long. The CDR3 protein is CASSRRDTGQETQYF. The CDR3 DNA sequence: TGCGCCAGCAGCCGCCGGGACACGGGGCAAGAGACCCAGTACTTC.

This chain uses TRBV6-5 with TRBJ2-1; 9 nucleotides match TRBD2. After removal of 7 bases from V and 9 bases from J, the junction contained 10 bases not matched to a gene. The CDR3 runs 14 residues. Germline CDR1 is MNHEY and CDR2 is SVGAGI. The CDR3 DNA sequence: TGTGCCAGCAAGGTAGCGGGAGTAGTCATTGAGCAGTTCTTC. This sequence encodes CASKVAGVVIEQFF.

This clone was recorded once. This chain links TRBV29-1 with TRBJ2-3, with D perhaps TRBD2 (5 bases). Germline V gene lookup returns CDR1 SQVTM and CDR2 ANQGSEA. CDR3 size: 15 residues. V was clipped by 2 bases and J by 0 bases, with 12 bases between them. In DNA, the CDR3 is TGCAGCGTTGAATCTCTAGCAGCTAGCACAGATACGCAGTATTTT. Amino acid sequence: CSVESLAASTDTQYF.

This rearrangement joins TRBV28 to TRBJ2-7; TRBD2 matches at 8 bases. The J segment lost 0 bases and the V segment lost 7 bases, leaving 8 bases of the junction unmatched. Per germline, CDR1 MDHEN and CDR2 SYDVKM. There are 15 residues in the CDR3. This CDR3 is CASKGGTSPSYEQYF. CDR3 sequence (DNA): TGTGCCAGCAAAGGGGGGACTAGTCCCTCCTACGAGCAGTACTTC. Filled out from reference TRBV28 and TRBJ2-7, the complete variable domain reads DVKVTQSSRYLVKRTGEKVFLECVQDMDHENMFWYRQDPGLGLRLIYFSYDVKMKEKGDIPEGYSVSREKKERFSLILESASTNQTSMYLCASKGGTSPSYEQYFGPGTRLTVT.

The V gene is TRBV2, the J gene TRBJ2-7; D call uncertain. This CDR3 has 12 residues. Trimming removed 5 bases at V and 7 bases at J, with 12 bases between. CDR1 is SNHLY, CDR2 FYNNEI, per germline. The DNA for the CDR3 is TGTGCCAGCAGTCACATCTTCTTGGAGCAGTACTTC. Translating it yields CASSHIFLEQYF.

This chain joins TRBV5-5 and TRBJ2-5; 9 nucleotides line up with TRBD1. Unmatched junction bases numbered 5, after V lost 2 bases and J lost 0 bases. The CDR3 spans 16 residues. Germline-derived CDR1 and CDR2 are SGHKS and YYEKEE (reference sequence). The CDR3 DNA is TGTGCCAGCAGCTTCGGGGACAGGGTGTACCAAGAGACCCAGTACTTC. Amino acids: CASSFGDRVYQETQYF.

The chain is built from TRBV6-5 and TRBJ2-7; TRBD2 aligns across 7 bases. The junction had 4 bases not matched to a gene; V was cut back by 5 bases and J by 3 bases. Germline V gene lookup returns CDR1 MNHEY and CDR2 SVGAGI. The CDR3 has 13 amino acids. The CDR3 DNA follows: TGTGCCAGCAGTGAAAGGACTAGCTACGAGCAGTACTTC. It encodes CASSERTSYEQYF.

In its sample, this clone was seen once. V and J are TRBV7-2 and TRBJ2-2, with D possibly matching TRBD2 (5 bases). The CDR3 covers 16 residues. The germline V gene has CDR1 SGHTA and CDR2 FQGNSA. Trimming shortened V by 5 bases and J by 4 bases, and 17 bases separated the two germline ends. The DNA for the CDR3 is TGTGCCAGCAGCCCTACTAGAACCAAGTCCACCGGGGAGCTGTTTTTT. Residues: CASSPTRTKSTGELFF.

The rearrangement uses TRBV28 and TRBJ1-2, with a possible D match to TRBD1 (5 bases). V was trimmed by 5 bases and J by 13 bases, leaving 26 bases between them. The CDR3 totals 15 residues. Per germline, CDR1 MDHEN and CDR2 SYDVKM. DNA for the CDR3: TGTGCCAGCAGTCCCCCCCGTGGGGCAGGGCGATGGGTCACCTTC. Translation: CASSPPRGAGRWVTF.

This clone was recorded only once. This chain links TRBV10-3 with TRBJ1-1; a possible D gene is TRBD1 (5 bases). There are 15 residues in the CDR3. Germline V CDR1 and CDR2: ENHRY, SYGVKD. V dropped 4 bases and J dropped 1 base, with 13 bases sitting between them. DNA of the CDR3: TGTGCCATCAGTGCATTAAGGGGCAGGAACACTGAAGCTTTCTTT. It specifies CAISALRGRNTEAFF.

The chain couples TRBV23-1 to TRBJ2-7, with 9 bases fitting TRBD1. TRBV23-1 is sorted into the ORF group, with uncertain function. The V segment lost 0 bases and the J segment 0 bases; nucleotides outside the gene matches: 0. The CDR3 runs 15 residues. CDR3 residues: CASSQSGQGSYEQYF. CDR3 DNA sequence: TGCGCCAGCAGTCAATCGGGACAGGGCTCCTACGAGCAGTACTTC.

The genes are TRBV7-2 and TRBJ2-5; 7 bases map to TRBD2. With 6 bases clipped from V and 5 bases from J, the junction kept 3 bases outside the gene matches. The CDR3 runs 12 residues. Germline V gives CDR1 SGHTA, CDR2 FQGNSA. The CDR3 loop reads CASSGGGETQYF. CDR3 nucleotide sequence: TGTGCCAGCAGTGGGGGAGGGGAGACCCAGTACTTC.

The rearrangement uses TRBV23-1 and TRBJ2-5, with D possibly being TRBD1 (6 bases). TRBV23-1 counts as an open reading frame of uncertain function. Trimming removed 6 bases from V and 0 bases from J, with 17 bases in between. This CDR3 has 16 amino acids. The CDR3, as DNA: TGCGCCAGCAGCCCATTCCTCGGACAGCACCAAGAGACCCAGTACTTC. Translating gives CASSPFLGQHQETQYF.